One and the same sample provided the 22 T cell receptor beta chains below, sequenced in a study of T cells in Graves' hyperthyroidism and ophthalmopathy. RNA transcripts gave rise to amplified TCR beta CDR3 regions. A set of HTBI primers served as the primers for a first-round RT-PCR of the TCR CDR3. TCRdb reprocessed the multiplex PCR reads with MiXCR, giving one entry per CDR3 protein. The table shows about 840,000 distinct CDR3 sequences, with 38% occurring only once. The sequenced sample consisted of blood. The source is a man aged 18 to 29 with Graves' hyperthyroidism.

This clonotype appeared many times. The V call is TRBV12-3 or TRBV12-4, the J call TRBJ2-7, with TRBD2 matching over 15 bases. The CDR3 extends over 14 amino acids. Trimming removed 7 bases from V and 5 bases from J; junction bases left unmatched: 3. The CDR3 is CASTGLAGGHEQYF. CDR3 DNA: TGTGCCAGCACCGGACTAGCGGGAGGGCACGAGCAGTACTTC.

This clonotype came up many times. J is TRBJ1-1 and V is TRBV20-1, with unresolved D. Germline V gives CDR1 DFQATT, CDR2 SNEGSKA (reference sequence). V shed 1 base and J shed 1 base, with 7 bases lying between them. The CDR3 runs to 13 residues. The CDR3 here is CSARAGSNTEAFF. Written as DNA, the CDR3 is TGCAGTGCTAGAGCGGGGTCGAACACTGAAGCTTTCTTT.

With regard to this clonotype: At one end, the junction sequence differs from germline, possibly due to a read error. The chain recombines TRBV7-2 with TRBJ2-7; 8 positions agree with TRBD2. The length of the CDR3 is 15 residues. Germline V gene lookup returns CDR1 SGHTA and CDR2 FQGNSA. The CDR3 region has the DNA TGTGCCAGCAGCTCGCGCGGAGCGGGAGTTTACGAGCAGTATTTC. Amino acid sequence: CASSSRGAGVYEQYF. Full variable domain (remainder filled in from reference TRBV7-2 and TRBJ2-7): GAGVSQSPSNKVTEKGKDVELRCDPISGHTALYWYRQSLGQGLEFLIYFQGNSAPDKSGLPSDRFSAERTGGSVSTLTIQRTQQEDSAVYLCASSSRGAGVYEQYFGPGTRLTVT.

This chain uses TRBV20-1 with TRBJ2-2, with 9 bases matching TRBD2. The CDR3 totals 13 residues. Germline V lookup: CDR1 DFQATT, CDR2 SNEGSKA (reference sequence). The J segment lost 5 bases and the V segment lost 7 bases, leaving 5 bases of the junction unmatched. CDR3 sequence (DNA): TGCAGTGTCCAGCGGGAGGATACCGGGGAGCTGTTTTTT. This sequence encodes CSVQREDTGELFF.

This clonotype was detected many times. V usage is TRBV29-1 and J usage is TRBJ1-2; D is possibly TRBD1 (5 bases). This CDR3 is 14 amino acids long. Germline lookup yields CDR1 SQVTM and CDR2 ANQGSEA. Deletions cut 5 bases from V and 3 bases from J, with 16 bases between. The CDR3 DNA reads as TGCAGCGTTAGGTTCCCAGGGTTTGACTATGGCTACACCTTC. Residues: CSVRFPGFDYGYTF.

As for this clonotype: A read error is possible here, since a much larger clone lies one base away. This chain joins TRBV10-3 and TRBJ2-7; tentatively, D is TRBD1 or TRBD2 (5 bases each). The V and J ends lost 8 bases and 2 bases respectively, with 13 bases between them. The V gene's germline CDR1 is ENHRY and CDR2 SYGVKD. The CDR3 is 13 amino acids. CDR3 amino acids: CAICWDGTYEQYF. The CDR3 DNA is TGTGCCATCTGCTGGGACGGGACCTACGAGCAGTACTTC.

This clonotype has only a few counts. The chain links TRBV6-5 to TRBJ1-2; 8 nucleotides match TRBD1. V dropped 5 bases and J dropped 6; count of bases not matched to a gene: 8. Germline CDR1 reads MNHEY; CDR2 reads SVGAGI. The CDR3 totals 14 residues. CDR3 loop: CASSETGGPDGYTF. The CDR3 nucleotides read TGTGCCAGCAGTGAAACAGGGGGACCGGATGGCTACACCTTC.

This clonotype came up many times. In DNA, the CDR3 is TGTGCCAGCAGCCAGCGGGGCCGAAACACTGAAGCTTTCTTT. It codes for CASSQRGRNTEAFF. The chain has TRBV14 and TRBJ1-1; D possibly corresponds to TRBD1 (5 bases). The germline V gene has CDR1 SGHDN and CDR2 FVKESK. V was shortened by 3 bases and J by 2 bases, with 10 bases between the two germline ends. The CDR3 is 14 residues long.

In this sample, this clonotype turned up a few times. The chain couples TRBV2 to TRBJ2-7, with D maybe TRBD2 (6 bases). Trimming shortened V by 5 bases and J by 5 bases, and 19 bases separated the two germline ends. Germline lookup yields CDR1 SNHLY and CDR2 FYNNEI. CDR3 length equals 15 residues. CDR3 region: CASSNLGGRADEQYF. The CDR3 DNA reads as TGTGCCAGCAGTAACCTGGGAGGCCGGGCGGACGAGCAGTACTTC.

The V gene is TRBV7-2, the J gene TRBJ1-4, with D unresolved. Trimming stripped 2 bases from V and 10 bases from J, with 14 bases between. Germline V gives CDR1 SGHTA, CDR2 FQGNSA. The CDR3 runs to 14 residues. This chain's CDR3 is CASSLKAGPGKLFF. The CDR3 nucleotides read TGTGCCAGCAGCTTAAAGGCAGGTCCGGGAAAACTGTTTTTT. The whole variable domain, remainder taken from reference TRBV7-2 and TRBJ1-4, is GAGVSQSPSNKVTEKGKDVELRCDPISGHTALYWYRQSLGQGLEFLIYFQGNSAPDKSGLPSDRFSAERTGGSVSTLTIQRTQQEDSAVYLCASSLKAGPGKLFFGSGTQLSVL.

The rearrangement joins TRBV5-6 to TRBJ1-1; 7 bases are a match to TRBD1. Looked up from germline, CDR1 is SGHDT and CDR2 is YYEEEE. V gave up 2 bases and J gave up 11 bases; unmatched junction bases: 6. This CDR3 is built from 12 residues. This CDR3 reads CASSFSTGVAFF. The CDR3 DNA reads TGTGCCAGCAGCTTTAGCACAGGGGTTGCTTTCTTT. The entire variable domain, with the rest obtained from reference TRBV5-6 and TRBJ1-1, is as follows: DAGVTQSPTHLIKTRGQQVTLRCSPKSGHDTVSWYQQALGQGPQFIFQYYEEEERQRGNFPDRFSGHQFPNYSSELNVNALLLGDSALYLCASSFSTGVAFFGQGTRLTVV.

The genes are TRBV7-9 and TRBJ2-3, with 7 bases identical to TRBD2. Germline assignment: CDR1 SEHNR and CDR2 FQNEAQ (reference sequence). V shed 5 bases, J shed 5 bases, and the junction held 13 bases outside the gene matches. This CDR3 has 16 amino acids. DNA for the CDR3: TGTGCCAGCAGCCATCCCGAGGCGGGAGTGGAAGATACGCAGTATTTT. Protein: CASSHPEAGVEDTQYF.

Turning to this clonotype: A much larger clone lies one base from this, so it may be a read error. The CDR3 bases are TGTGCCAGCACCCTGGGGATGCCCGCTCAAGAGACCCAGTACTTC. As protein: CASTLGMPAQETQYF. The chain is built from TRBV7-9 and TRBJ2-5; D is ambiguous. The CDR3 extends over 15 amino acids. The germline gives CDR1 SEHNR, CDR2 FQNEAQ (reference sequence). V shed 7 bases and J shed 2 bases, with 17 bases lying between them.

The chain links TRBV15 to TRBJ2-5, with a weak D call TRBD1 (5 bases). CDR1 and CDR2 (germline): LNHNV, YYDKDF (reference sequence). The CDR3 is 16 residues long. The ends were cut back, 0 bases at V and 2 bases at J, with 13 bases in the middle. The CDR3 DNA is TGTGCCACCAGCAGAGATACCCATGGGGCACAAGAGACCCAGTACTTC. Encoded protein: CATSRDTHGAQETQYF.

The chain carries TRBV6-5 and TRBJ1-5; D possibly corresponds to TRBD1 (5 bases). Germline V gene lookup returns CDR1 MNHEY and CDR2 SVGAGI. Between the trimmed V and J ends, which lost 4 bases and 3 bases, there was a span of 13 bases. The CDR3 length is 15 residues. CDR3 residues: CASSSTRDPNQPQHF. CDR3 coding DNA: TGTGCCAGCAGTTCCACCAGGGATCCCAATCAGCCCCAGCATTTT.

This clonotype was seen a handful of times. Being one base from a much bigger clone, this may be a read error. J is TRBJ1-6 and V is TRBV10-2, with TRBD1 matching 7 bases. The CDR3 totals 14 residues. The germline gives CDR1 WSHSY, CDR2 SAAADI. DNA of the CDR3: TGTGCCAGCAGGGGGACAAGGATCAATTCACCCCTCCACTTT. This encodes CASRGTRINSPLHF.

This clonotype turned up a few times. This sequence joins TRBV4-1 and TRBJ1-4; a possible D gene is TRBD1 (6 bases). The CDR3 has 15 residues. Germline V lookup: CDR1 MGHRA, CDR2 YSYEKL. Trimming removed 0 bases from V and 2 bases from J, with 7 bases in between. The CDR3 loop reads CASSQETGTNEKLFF. The DNA of the CDR3 is TGCGCCAGCAGCCAAGAAACAGGGACTAATGAAAAACTGTTTTTT.

This clonotype was detected only a few times. V gene TRBV12-3 or TRBV12-4 combines with J gene TRBJ1-1; D is possibly TRBD1 (6 bases). Trimming cost V 9 bases and J 4 bases, with 18 bases left between them. The CDR3 is made up of 14 amino acids. The CDR3 DNA reads TGTGCCAGTCCAGGACTTGGAGGGGGCACTGAAGCTTTCTTT. Translation gives CASPGLGGGTEAFF.

At least ten counts were recorded for this clonotype. The chain recombines TRBV7-9 with TRBJ2-7; TRBD2 might be the D (5 bases). The CDR3 runs 14 residues. The germline V gene encodes CDR1 SEHNR and CDR2 FQNEAQ (reference sequence). V gave up 5 bases and J gave up 0 bases, with 11 bases separating them. The CDR3 region has the DNA TGTGCCAGCAGCCAAGTTGGGAGCTCCTACGAGCAGTACTTC. Its protein is CASSQVGSSYEQYF. The variable domain in full, completed from reference TRBV7-9 and TRBJ2-7, reads DTGVSQNPRHKITKRGQNVTFRCDPISEHNRLYWYRQTLGQGPEFLTYFQNEAQLEKSRLLSDRFSAERPKGSFSTLEIQRTEQGDSAMYLCASSQVGSSYEQYFGPGTRLTVT.

The gene calls are TRBV2 and TRBJ1-3; D is ambiguous. Deletions cut 7 bases from V and 0 bases from J, with 16 bases between. There are 16 residues in the CDR3. Germline CDR1 SNHLY, CDR2 FYNNEI. In nucleotides, the CDR3 is TGTGCCAGCACCGCAGAACTGCCCGACTCTGGAAACACCATATATTTT. Protein: CASTAELPDSGNTIYF. Looking up the rest from reference TRBV2 and TRBJ1-3 gives the full variable domain: EPEVTQTPSHQVTQMGQEVILRCVPISNHLYFYWYRQILGQKVEFLVSFYNNEISEKSEIFDDQFSVERPDGSNFTLKIRSTKLEDSAMYFCASTAELPDSGNTIYFGEGSWLTVV.

This clonotype occurred many times. The rearrangement links TRBV15 to TRBJ2-5; 15 bases are a match to TRBD2. The CDR3 length is 16 residues. The germline gives CDR1 LNHNV, CDR2 YYDKDF (reference sequence). V dropped 5 bases and J dropped 4; count of bases not matched to a gene: 5. The CDR3 region is CATSSGLAGGGETQYF. The CDR3 nucleotides are TGTGCCACCAGCTCCGGACTAGCGGGAGGGGGAGAGACCCAGTACTTC.

Details on this clonotype: This may come from a read error, since a much larger clone is one base off. Because it lacks the conserved phenylalanine or tryptophan at the end, this CDR3 is likely a read error. The rearrangement links TRBV29-1 to TRBJ2-7, with 9 bases aligning to TRBD2. CDR3 length: 13 amino acids. Germline CDR1 is SQVTM and CDR2 is ANQGSEA. J was trimmed by 0 bases and V by 6 bases; bases with no gene match: 3. The CDR3 coding sequence is TGCAGCGTCAATAGCGGGAGCTCCTACGAGCAGTACCTC. Translation gives CSVNSGSSYEQYL.